The 13 T cell receptor beta chains below come from one sample, sequenced in a study of T cells expressing NK-cell markers. No DNA is given; TCRdb re-called the 5' RACE reads and lists each CDR3 protein once. The sample features approximately 550,000 distinct CDR3 sequences, with 3.5% to 4.5% in its top ten. Sequenced: blood T cells: a sorted CD56 or NKG2C T cell subset, CD4+ or CD8+ T cells, or bulk PBMC T cells (not recorded which). These receptors all stem from a man younger than 35 in good health.

The chain carries TRBV12-3 or TRBV12-4 and TRBJ2-3; TCRdb gives TRBD1 as the D gene, but with no DNA this cannot be confirmed. CDR3 length equals 14 residues. The CDR3 region is CASSYRGRTDTQYF.

V and J are TRBV5-1 and TRBJ2-1; TCRdb designates TRBD1, a call that cannot be tested without DNA. The germline V gene encodes CDR1 SGHRS and CDR2 YFSETQ. The CDR3 has 16 amino acids. The CDR3 here is CASSLKWDRGRDEQFF.

The chain's CDR3 is CSARDTRGGPFNEKLFF. The chain has TRBV20-1 and TRBJ1-4; TCRdb's D call of TRBD1 is untestable without DNA. The CDR3 is 17 residues long. Germline V gene lookup returns CDR1 DFQATT and CDR2 SNEGSKA (reference sequence).

This chain links TRBV29-1 with TRBJ2-3. The CDR3 extends over 15 amino acids. Germline V CDR1 and CDR2: SQVTM, ANQGSEA. CDR3 residues: CSVLDTYLLTDTQYF.

V and J are TRBV7-2 and TRBJ2-7; TCRdb's assignment of TRBD2 cannot be checked, as there is no DNA. The germline V gene encodes CDR1 SGHTA and CDR2 FQGNSA. This CDR3 contains 17 residues. The CDR3 is CASSLGVPAYSSYEQYF.

The gene calls are TRBV12-3 or TRBV12-4 and TRBJ1-2. This CDR3 contains 11 residues. The chain's CDR3 is CASAVTYGYTF.

This sequence joins TRBV7-2 and TRBJ2-7; TCRdb picks TRBD1, but there is no DNA to check that call. CDR3 length: 14 residues. Germline CDR1 reads SGHTA; CDR2 reads FQGNSA. This CDR3 is CASSFGDRSYEQYF. Looking up the rest from reference TRBV7-2 and TRBJ2-7 gives the full variable domain: GAGVSQSPSNKVTEKGKDVELRCDPISGHTALYWYRQSLGQGLEFLIYFQGNSAPDKSGLPSDRFSAERTGGSVSTLTIQRTQQEDSAVYLCASSFGDRSYEQYFGPGTRLTVT.

The J gene is TRBJ2-7, the V gene TRBV18. The CDR3 spans 14 residues. Per germline, CDR1 KGHSH and CDR2 LQKENI. CDR3 amino acids: CASSPPIGSYEQYF.

V gene TRBV12-5 combines with J gene TRBJ2-3; the D gene TCRdb calls, TRBD1, cannot be checked with no DNA. This CDR3 region has 16 residues. The germline gives CDR1 LGHNT, CDR2 FRNRAP. This CDR3 reads CASGLVKGQGEDTQYF.

The V call is TRBV2, the J call TRBJ2-3; the D gene TCRdb calls, TRBD2, cannot be checked with no DNA. This CDR3 comprises 17 residues. Germline V lookup: CDR1 SNHLY, CDR2 FYNNEI. The CDR3 spells CASSNPSSGPRTDTQYF.

The chain joins TRBV5-1 to TRBJ2-3; TCRdb names TRBD2, which stays unverified in the absence of DNA. Per the germline V gene, CDR1 is SGHRS and CDR2 is YFSETQ. The CDR3 sequence is 17 residues long. This chain's CDR3 is CASSLAWTSGRPDTQYF.

V and J are TRBV12-3 or TRBV12-4 and TRBJ2-1; TCRdb picks TRBD2, but there is no DNA to check that call. This CDR3 has 14 amino acids. The CDR3 is CASSFRAGGNEQFF.

The V gene is TRBV10-2, the J gene TRBJ2-3. The CDR3 runs to 12 residues. Per germline, CDR1 WSHSY and CDR2 SAAADI. The CDR3 spells CASSEYEDTQYF.